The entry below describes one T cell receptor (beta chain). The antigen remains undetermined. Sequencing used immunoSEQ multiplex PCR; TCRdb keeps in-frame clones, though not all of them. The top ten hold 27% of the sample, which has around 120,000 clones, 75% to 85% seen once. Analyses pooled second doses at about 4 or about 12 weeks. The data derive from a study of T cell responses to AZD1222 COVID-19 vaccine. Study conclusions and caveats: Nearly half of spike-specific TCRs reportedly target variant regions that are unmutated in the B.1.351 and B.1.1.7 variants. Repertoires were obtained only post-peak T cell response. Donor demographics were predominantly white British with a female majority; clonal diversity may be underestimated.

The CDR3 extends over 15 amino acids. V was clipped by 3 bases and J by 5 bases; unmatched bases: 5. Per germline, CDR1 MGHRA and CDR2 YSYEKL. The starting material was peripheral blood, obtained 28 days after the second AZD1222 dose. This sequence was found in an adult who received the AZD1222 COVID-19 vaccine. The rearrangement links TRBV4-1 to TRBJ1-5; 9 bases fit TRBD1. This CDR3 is CASSHAGTGHQPQHF. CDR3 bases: TGCGCCAGCAGCCATGCCGGGACAGGGCATCAGCCCCAGCATTTT.